The 21 T cell receptor beta chains listed next were all sequenced from one sample in a study of beta chain features in type 1 diabetes. The sequenced template was cDNA made from the entire isolated RNA. The assay was immunoSEQ multiplex PCR, and TCRdb's table has in-frame clones only and misses some. The repertoire includes some 270,000 clones, roughly 14% of them detected once, and around 0.025% sits in the top ten. Sequences were obtained from naive CD4+ T cells from blood. The receptors stem from a woman aged 40-49 years in good health.

The V and J genes are TRBV18 and TRBJ2-7, with 8 bases matching TRBD2. The CDR3 consists of 16 residues. J gave up 2 bases and V 3 bases, and 9 bases lay outside the gene matches. Germline CDR1 reads KGHSH; CDR2 reads LQKENI. The CDR3 bases are TGTGCCAGCTCACCTCTTTTTAGCGGGGTTACCTACGAGCAGTACTTC. The encoded protein is CASSPLFSGVTYEQYF.

This rearrangement joins TRBV6-5 to TRBJ1-2; TRBD1 aligns across 7 bases. CDR3 length: 14 amino acids. Looked up from germline, CDR1 is MNHEY and CDR2 is SVGAGI. Trimming removed 4 bases from V and 1 base from J; junction bases left unmatched: 3. The CDR3 bases are TGTGCCAGCAGTTCGACAGGGAATAACTATGGCTACACCTTC. It codes for CASSSTGNNYGYTF.

The CDR3 coding sequence is TGTGCCAGCAGCTTAACGACAGGGGACTATGGCTACACCTTC. It encodes CASSLTTGDYGYTF. The V and J genes are TRBV7-8 and TRBJ1-2, with 8 bases identical to TRBD1. CDR1 SGHVS and CDR2 FQNEAQ come from the germline V gene. The CDR3 runs to 14 residues. The J segment lost 3 bases and the V segment lost 2 bases, leaving 2 bases of the junction unmatched.

This chain connects TRBV7-2 to TRBJ2-7, with TRBD1 as a possible D gene (5 bases). This CDR3 region has 13 residues. In germline, CDR1 is SGHTA, CDR2 FQGNSA. Trimming removed 5 bases at V and 7 bases at J, with 15 bases between. CDR3 in DNA: TGTGCCAGCAGCCCCGACTCCACAGGAGAGCAGTACTTC. It yields the protein CASSPDSTGEQYF.

This clone has just a few counts. V usage is TRBV4-1 and J usage is TRBJ1-1; no reliable D call. The CDR3 runs to 13 residues. The germline CDR1 and CDR2 sequences are MGHRA and YSYEKL. V lost 3 bases and J lost 4, with 9 bases in between. The CDR3 protein is CASSHPRGTEAFF. Here the CDR3 DNA reads TGCGCCAGCAGCCACCCCCGAGGCACTGAAGCTTTCTTT.

The chain joins TRBV5-1 to TRBJ2-3; 10 bases are shared with TRBD2. The ends lost 0 bases at V and 4 bases at J; junction bases unmatched: 11. CDR1 and CDR2 from the germline V gene are SGHRS and YFSETQ. CDR3 length: 18 amino acids. CDR3 nucleotides: TGCGCCAGCAGCTTGGTCCTGCTAGCGGGGGTGAGGGCAGATACGCAGTATTTT. It is translated as CASSLVLLAGVRADTQYF.

This clone was seen more than once but under ten times. This chain joins TRBV2 and TRBJ2-5, with 9 bases aligning to TRBD1. The V gene end was trimmed by 8 bases and the J gene end by 3 bases; junction bases not matched to a gene: 4. Per the germline V gene, CDR1 is SNHLY and CDR2 is FYNNEI. CDR3 size: 13 residues. The CDR3 protein is CASWDRVKETQYF. CDR3 nucleotide sequence: TGTGCCAGCTGGGACAGGGTGAAAGAGACCCAGTACTTC. The full variable domain, in which reference TRBV2 and TRBJ2-5 provide the parts outside the CDR3, is EPEVTQTPSHQVTQMGQEVILRCVPISNHLYFYWYRQILGQKVEFLVSFYNNEISEKSEIFDDQFSVERPDGSNFTLKIRSTKLEDSAMYFCASWDRVKETQYFGPGTRLLVL.

This clone was found a few times. The chain has TRBV6-1 and TRBJ1-2; D is unclear. The CDR3 is 13 amino acids. V was clipped by 2 bases and J by 3 bases, with 7 bases between them. Looked up from germline, CDR1 is MNHNS and CDR2 is SASEGT. The CDR3 DNA reads TGTGCCAGCAGTGAACGCGGATACTATGGCTACACCTTC. The encoded protein is CASSERGYYGYTF.

This clone was picked up one time. The chain has TRBV5-1 and TRBJ1-6; tentatively, D is TRBD1 (5 bases). The germline CDR1 and CDR2 sequences are SGHRS and YFSETQ. Trimming left V 0 bases short and J 10 bases short, with 8 bases between. The CDR3 is made up of 13 amino acids. CDR3 region: CASSLEGESPLHF. In nucleotides, the CDR3 is TGCGCCAGCAGCTTGGAAGGGGAATCACCCCTCCACTTT.

This chain joins TRBV23-1 and TRBJ2-7; possibly TRBD2 for D (6 bases). TRBV23-1 is flagged as an ORF with uncertain function. The V gene lost 2 bases and the J gene lost 4 bases, with 18 bases spanning the gap. The CDR3 has 16 residues. CDR3 coding DNA: TGCGCCAGCAGTCAACGCCTACGTGGGGAGGTTTACGAGCAGTACTTC. Its translation is CASSQRLRGEVYEQYF.

This clone turned up a few times. Germline and junction disagree at one end, which may indicate a read error. This rearrangement joins TRBV2 to TRBJ1-1, with D possibly being TRBD1 (6 bases). The CDR3 is 14 amino acids. CDR1 and CDR2 (germline): SNHLY, FYNNEI. The CDR3, as DNA: TGTGCCAGCAGTGACCCGCAGGGGTACACCGAAGCTTTCTTT. It encodes CASSDPQGYTEAFF.

The chain uses TRBV7-9 and TRBJ1-6, with 9 bases that match TRBD1. The length of the CDR3 is 15 residues. The J segment lost 6 bases and the V segment lost 5 bases, leaving 5 bases of the junction unmatched. CDR1 is SEHNR, CDR2 FQNEAQ, per germline (reference sequence). CDR3 sequence (DNA): TGTGCCAGCAGCCCTGAGACAGGGGGTAATTCACCCCTCCACTTT. This codes for CASSPETGGNSPLHF. The full variable domain, completed using reference TRBV7-9 and TRBJ1-6, is DTGVSQNPRHKITKRGQNVTFRCDPISEHNRLYWYRQTLGQGPEFLTYFQNEAQLEKSRLLSDRFSAERPKGSFSTLEIQRTEQGDSAMYLCASSPETGGNSPLHFGNGTRLTVT.

The V and J genes are TRBV5-4 and TRBJ1-4; 11 positions match TRBD1. In germline, CDR1 is SGHNT, CDR2 YYREEE (reference sequence). The CDR3 covers 15 residues. Trimming cost V 1 base and J 6 bases; bases outside gene matches: 2. As DNA, the CDR3 is TGTGCCAGCAGCTTGACGGGACAGGGGGATGAAAAACTGTTTTTT. It is translated as CASSLTGQGDEKLFF.

The chain joins TRBV19 to TRBJ1-2; TRBD1 might be the D (6 bases). The CDR3 covers 12 residues. The V gene's germline CDR1 is LNHDA and CDR2 SQIVND (reference sequence). V was shortened by 4 bases and J by 6 bases, with 9 bases between the two germline ends. The CDR3 sequence is CASSRYRDGYTF. The CDR3 nucleotides are TGTGCCAGTAGTAGATACAGGGATGGCTACACCTTC. The variable domain in full, completed from reference TRBV19 and TRBJ1-2, reads DGGITQSPKYLFRKEGQNVTLSCEQNLNHDAMYWYRQDPGQGLRLIYYSQIVNDFQKGDIAEGYSVSREKKESFPLTVTSAQKNPTAFYLCASSRYRDGYTFGSGTRLTVV.

The chain combines TRBV5-1 with TRBJ2-6; 7 nucleotides match TRBD1. The V and J ends lost 2 bases and 3 bases, in that order; junction bases with no gene match: 5. This CDR3 is built from 16 residues. The V gene's germline CDR1 is SGHRS and CDR2 YFSETQ. CDR3 nucleotides: TGCGCCAGCAGCTTAGACAGGGTAATTGGGGCCAACGTCCTGACTTTC. Encoded protein: CASSLDRVIGANVLTF. The full variable domain, its missing parts supplied by reference TRBV5-1 and TRBJ2-6, is KAGVTQTPRYLIKTRGQQVTLSCSPISGHRSVSWYQQTPGQGLQFLFEYFSETQRNKGNFPGRFSGRQFSNSRSEMNVSTLELGDSALYLCASSLDRVIGANVLTFGAGSRLTVL.

This clone appeared a few times. The chain links TRBV5-4 to TRBJ1-3; maybe TRBD1 (6 bases). The CDR3 length is 13 residues. Germline V gene sequence: CDR1 SGHNT, CDR2 YYREEE (reference sequence). The V gene lost 4 bases and the J gene lost 3 bases, with 8 bases spanning the gap. CDR3 bases: TGTGCCAGCAGCCACAGGGATGGAAACACCATATATTTT. Its translation: CASSHRDGNTIYF.

The rearrangement joins TRBV2 to TRBJ1-1, with D perhaps TRBD1 (6 bases). Trimming removed 6 bases from V and 0 bases from J, with 17 bases in between. This CDR3 is built from 16 residues. Germline assignment: CDR1 SNHLY and CDR2 FYNNEI. The CDR3 sequence: CASRGFGTLMNTEAFF. The CDR3 bases are TGTGCCAGCAGAGGCTTTGGGACACTAATGAACACTGAAGCTTTCTTT.

The chain couples TRBV4-3 to TRBJ1-3, with TRBD1 identical over 8 bases. The CDR3 covers 15 residues. Germline-derived CDR1 and CDR2 are LGHNA and YSLEER. The V segment lost 4 bases and the J segment 2 bases; nucleotides outside the gene matches: 4. This chain's CDR3 is CASSLQTGAGNTIYF. The CDR3 coding sequence is TGCGCCAGCAGCCTTCAGACAGGGGCTGGAAACACCATATATTTT.

This clone was observed a few times. This chain uses TRBV15 with TRBJ1-1, with 9 nucleotides matching TRBD1. The CDR3 runs 14 residues. Germline V CDR1 and CDR2: LNHNV, YYDKDF (reference sequence). V dropped 0 bases and J dropped 6; count of bases not matched to a gene: 2. CDR3 bases: TGTGCCACCAGCAGAGAGAGACAGGGGGCTGAAGCTTTCTTT. It translates to CATSRERQGAEAFF.

This clone has only a few counts. V is TRBV25-1 and J is TRBJ1-1; D possibly corresponds to TRBD1 (6 bases). This CDR3 is 15 amino acids long. Germline V CDR1 and CDR2: MGHDK, SYGVNS. Trimming removed 2 bases at V and 4 bases at J, with 14 bases between. Written as DNA, the CDR3 is TGTGCCAGCAGTGAAGGGGCACAGGGAAGCACTGAAGCTTTCTTT. Protein: CASSEGAQGSTEAFF.

A few counts support this clone. V gene TRBV5-1 combines with J gene TRBJ2-5; D may be TRBD2 (7 bases). The CDR3 has 14 amino acids. Germline CDR1 SGHRS, CDR2 YFSETQ. Trimming took 4 bases from V and 2 from J, leaving 12 bases between them. The CDR3 DNA reads as TGCGCCAGCAGCGGACTAGGGGGACAAGAGACCCAGTACTTC. Its translation: CASSGLGGQETQYF.